This T cell receptor (beta chain) appears in the sequencing data of a study of persistence of HIV-infected CD4 T cells. Study overall: Suppressive ART had lasted a median of about 8 years.

In its sample, this clone was seen once. The antigen remains undetermined. Germline V lookup: CDR1 SGHNT, CDR2 YYREEE (reference sequence). This CDR3 is built from 16 residues. Trimming left V 4 bases short and J 3 bases short, with 19 bases between. Cells were stimulated with CMV-infected fibroblast lysates at approximately 10 ug/mL. Sorted nonresponding memory CD4+ T cells were CD40L-negative, CD69-negative, CD45RO-high. The libraries were made with immunoSEQ version 4 in survey mode. Genomic DNA was diluted to roughly 10 ng/uL, up to 1 ug per sample. The table came from immunoSEQ multiplex PCR; TCRdb's copy has only in-frame clones and leaves some out. The sample carries some 28,000 clones, roughly 78% recorded once.

This sample comprised CD4+ T cells sorted from PBMCs after roughly 19-hour stimulation, obtained from a patient who received antiretroviral therapy. V and J are TRBV5-4 and TRBJ1-2; D perhaps matches TRBD1 (5 bases). The clonotype comes from an adult man with HIV who was CMV-seropositive. CDR3 in amino acids: CASSPGGGHAYYGYTF. As DNA, the CDR3 is TGTGCCAGCAGCCCGGGGGGAGGTCACGCATACTATGGCTACACCTTC. Based on the CDR3 plus reference TRBV5-4 and TRBJ1-2, the full variable domain is ETGVTQSPTHLIKTRGQQVTLRCSSQSGHNTVSWYQQALGQGPQFIFQYYREEENGRGNFPPRFSGLQFPNYSSELNVNALELDDSALYLCASSPGGGHAYYGYTFGSGTRLTVV.